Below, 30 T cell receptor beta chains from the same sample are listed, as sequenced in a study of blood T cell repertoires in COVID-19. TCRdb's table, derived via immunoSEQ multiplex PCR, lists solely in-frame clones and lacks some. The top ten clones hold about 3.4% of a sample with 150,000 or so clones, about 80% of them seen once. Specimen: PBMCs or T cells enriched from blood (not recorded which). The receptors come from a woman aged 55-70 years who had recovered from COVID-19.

The CDR3, as DNA: TGTGCCAGCAGCTTCGGGACAGGGATTCGGTACGAGCAGTACTTC. Translated: CASSFGTGIRYEQYF. V usage is TRBV7-2 and J usage is TRBJ2-7, with 9 bases identical to TRBD1. Germline lookup yields CDR1 SGHTA and CDR2 FQGNSA. The CDR3 loop spans 15 amino acids. V gave up 3 bases and J gave up 4 bases; unmatched junction bases: 7.

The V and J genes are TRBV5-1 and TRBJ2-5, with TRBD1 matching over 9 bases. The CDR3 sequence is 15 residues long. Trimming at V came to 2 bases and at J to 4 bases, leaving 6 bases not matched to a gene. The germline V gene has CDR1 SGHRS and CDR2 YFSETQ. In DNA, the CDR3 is TGCGCCAGCAGCTTCGCGTTGGACAGGGGAGAGACCCAGTACTTC. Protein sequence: CASSFALDRGETQYF.

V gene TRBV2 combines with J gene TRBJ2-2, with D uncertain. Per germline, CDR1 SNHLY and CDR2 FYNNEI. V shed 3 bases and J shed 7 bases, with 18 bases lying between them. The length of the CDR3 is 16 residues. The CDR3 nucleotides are TGTGCCAGCAGTGATGCGTGGGCCAACCTGGGCGGGGAGCTGTTTTTT. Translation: CASSDAWANLGGELFF. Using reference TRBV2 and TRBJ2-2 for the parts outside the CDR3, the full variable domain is EPEVTQTPSHQVTQMGQEVILRCVPISNHLYFYWYRQILGQKVEFLVSFYNNEISEKSEIFDDQFSVERPDGSNFTLKIRSTKLEDSAMYFCASSDAWANLGGELFFGEGSRLTVL.

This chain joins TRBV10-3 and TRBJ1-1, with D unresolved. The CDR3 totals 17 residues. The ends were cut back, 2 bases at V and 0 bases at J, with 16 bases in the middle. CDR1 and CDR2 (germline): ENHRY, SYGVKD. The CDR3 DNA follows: TGTGCCATCAGTGAGCCTGTTTCTGTGCGGGTGAACACTGAAGCTTTCTTT. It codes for CAISEPVSVRVNTEAFF.

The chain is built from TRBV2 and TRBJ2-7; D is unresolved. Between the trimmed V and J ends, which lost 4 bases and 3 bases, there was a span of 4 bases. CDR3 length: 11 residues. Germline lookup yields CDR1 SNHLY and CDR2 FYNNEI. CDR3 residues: CASSAYYEQYF. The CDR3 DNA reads TGTGCCAGCAGTGCCTACTACGAGCAGTACTTC.

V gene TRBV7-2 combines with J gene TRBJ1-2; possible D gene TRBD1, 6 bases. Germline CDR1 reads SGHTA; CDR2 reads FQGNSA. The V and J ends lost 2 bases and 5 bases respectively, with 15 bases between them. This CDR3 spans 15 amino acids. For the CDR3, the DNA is TGTGCCAGCAGCTTAAATACAGGGTGGAAGTATGGCTACACCTTC. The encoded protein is CASSLNTGWKYGYTF.

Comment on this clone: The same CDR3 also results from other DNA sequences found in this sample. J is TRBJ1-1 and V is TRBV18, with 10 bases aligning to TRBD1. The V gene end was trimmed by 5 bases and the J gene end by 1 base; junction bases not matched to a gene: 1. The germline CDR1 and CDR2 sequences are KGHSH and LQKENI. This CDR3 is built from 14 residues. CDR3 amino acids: CASSRDRGNTEAFF. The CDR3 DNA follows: TGTGCCAGCTCAAGGGACAGGGGGAACACTGAAGCTTTCTTT.

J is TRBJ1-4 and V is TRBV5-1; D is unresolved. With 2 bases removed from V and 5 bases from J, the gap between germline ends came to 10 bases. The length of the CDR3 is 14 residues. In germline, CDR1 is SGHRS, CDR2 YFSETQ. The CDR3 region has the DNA TGCGCCAGCAGCTTCGAAGGAGTAAATGAAAAACTGTTTTTT. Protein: CASSFEGVNEKLFF.

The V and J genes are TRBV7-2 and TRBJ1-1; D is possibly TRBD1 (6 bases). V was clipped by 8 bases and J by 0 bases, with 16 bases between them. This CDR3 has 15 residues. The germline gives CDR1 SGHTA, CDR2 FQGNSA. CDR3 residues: CASRGQLGMNTEAFF. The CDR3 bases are TGTGCCAGCCGAGGACAGCTAGGGATGAACACTGAAGCTTTCTTT.

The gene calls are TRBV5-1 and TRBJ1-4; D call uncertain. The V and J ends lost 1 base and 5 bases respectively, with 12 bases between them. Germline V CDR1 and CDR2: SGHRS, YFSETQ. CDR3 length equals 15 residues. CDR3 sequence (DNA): TGCGCCAGCAGCTTGAACAGAGCTTTGAATGAAAAACTGTTTTTT. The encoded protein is CASSLNRALNEKLFF.

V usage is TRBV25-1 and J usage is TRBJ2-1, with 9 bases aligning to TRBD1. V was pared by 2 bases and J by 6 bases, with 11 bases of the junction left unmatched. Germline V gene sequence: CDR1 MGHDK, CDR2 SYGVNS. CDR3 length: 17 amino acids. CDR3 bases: TGTGCCAGCAGTGAAGGGGCCGGGACAGGGAGCCTCAATGAGCAGTTCTTC. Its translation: CASSEGAGTGSLNEQFF. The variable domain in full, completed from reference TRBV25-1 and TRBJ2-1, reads EADIYQTPRYLVIGTGKKITLECSQTMGHDKMYWYQQDPGMELHLIHYSYGVNSTEKGDLSSESTVSRIRTEHFPLTLESARPSHTSQYLCASSEGAGTGSLNEQFFGPGTRLTVL.

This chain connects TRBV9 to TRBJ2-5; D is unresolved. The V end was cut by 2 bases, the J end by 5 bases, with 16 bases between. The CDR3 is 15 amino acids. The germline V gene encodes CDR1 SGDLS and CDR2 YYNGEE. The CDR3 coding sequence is TGTGCCAGCAGCGTCTGGGCCCAAGCTCAGGAGACCCAGTACTTC. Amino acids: CASSVWAQAQETQYF.

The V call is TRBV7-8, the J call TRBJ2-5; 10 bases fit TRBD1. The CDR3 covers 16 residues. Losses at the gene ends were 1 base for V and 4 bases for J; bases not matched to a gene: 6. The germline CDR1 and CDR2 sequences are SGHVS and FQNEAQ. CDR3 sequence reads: CASSLGWDRGRETQYF. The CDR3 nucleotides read TGTGCCAGCAGCTTAGGCTGGGACAGGGGACGAGAGACCCAGTACTTC. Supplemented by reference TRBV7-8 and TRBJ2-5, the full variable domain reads GAGVSQSPRYKVAKRGQDVALRCDPISGHVSLFWYQQALGQGPEFLTYFQNEAQLDKSGLPSDRFFAERPEGSVSTLKIQRTQQEDSAVYLCASSLGWDRGRETQYFGPGTRLLVL.

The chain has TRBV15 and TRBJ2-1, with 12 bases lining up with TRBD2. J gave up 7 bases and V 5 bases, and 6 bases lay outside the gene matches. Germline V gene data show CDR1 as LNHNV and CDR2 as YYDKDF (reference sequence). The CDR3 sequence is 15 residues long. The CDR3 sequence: CATSELAGGTNEQFF. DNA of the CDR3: TGTGCCACCAGCGAACTAGCGGGGGGCACTAATGAGCAGTTCTTC.

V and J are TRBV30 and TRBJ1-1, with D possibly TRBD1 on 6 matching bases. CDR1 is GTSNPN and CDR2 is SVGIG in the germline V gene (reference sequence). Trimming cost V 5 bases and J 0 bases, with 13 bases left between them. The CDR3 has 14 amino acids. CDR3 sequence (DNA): TGTGCCTGGGAAGGACAGTCAGTGAACACTGAAGCTTTCTTT. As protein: CAWEGQSVNTEAFF.

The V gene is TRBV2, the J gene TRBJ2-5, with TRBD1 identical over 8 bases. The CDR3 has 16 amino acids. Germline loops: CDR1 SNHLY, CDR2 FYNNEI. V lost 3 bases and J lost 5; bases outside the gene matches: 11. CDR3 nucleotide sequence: TGTGCCAGCAGTGAGCGGCCAGGGGGCGTCCTGGAGACCCAGTACTTC. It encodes CASSERPGGVLETQYF. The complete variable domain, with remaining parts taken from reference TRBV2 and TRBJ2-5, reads EPEVTQTPSHQVTQMGQEVILRCVPISNHLYFYWYRQILGQKVEFLVSFYNNEISEKSEIFDDQFSVERPDGSNFTLKIRSTKLEDSAMYFCASSERPGGVLETQYFGPGTRLLVL.

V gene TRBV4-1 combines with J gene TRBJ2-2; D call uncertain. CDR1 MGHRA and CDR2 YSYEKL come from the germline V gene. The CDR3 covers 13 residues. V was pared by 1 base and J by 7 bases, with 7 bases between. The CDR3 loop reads CASSQAIDGELFF. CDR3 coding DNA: TGCGCCAGCAGCCAAGCGATAGACGGGGAGCTGTTTTTT.

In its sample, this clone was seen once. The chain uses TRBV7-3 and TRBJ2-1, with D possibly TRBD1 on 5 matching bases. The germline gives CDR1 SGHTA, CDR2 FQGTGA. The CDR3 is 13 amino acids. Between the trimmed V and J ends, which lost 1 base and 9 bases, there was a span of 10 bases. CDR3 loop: CASSLNPTGEQFF. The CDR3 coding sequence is TGTGCCAGCAGCTTAAACCCAACAGGTGAGCAGTTCTTC.

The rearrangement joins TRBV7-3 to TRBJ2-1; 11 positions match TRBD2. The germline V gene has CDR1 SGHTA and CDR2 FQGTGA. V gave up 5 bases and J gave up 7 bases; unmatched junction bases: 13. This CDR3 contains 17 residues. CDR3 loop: CASSRSGGAILRNEQFF. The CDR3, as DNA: TGTGCCAGCAGCCGTAGCGGGGGGGCCATTTTGCGGAATGAGCAGTTCTTC.

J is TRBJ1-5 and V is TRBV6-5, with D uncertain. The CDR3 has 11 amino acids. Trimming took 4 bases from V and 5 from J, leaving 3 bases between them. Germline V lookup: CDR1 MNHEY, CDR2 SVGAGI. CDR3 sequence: CASSSYQPQHF. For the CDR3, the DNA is TGTGCCAGCAGTTCCTATCAGCCCCAGCATTTT.

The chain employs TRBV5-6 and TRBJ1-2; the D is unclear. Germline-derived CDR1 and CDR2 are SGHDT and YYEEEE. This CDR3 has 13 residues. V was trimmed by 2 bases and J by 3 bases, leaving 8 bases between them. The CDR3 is CASSFGEDYGYTF. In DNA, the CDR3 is TGTGCCAGCAGCTTCGGGGAGGACTATGGCTACACCTTC. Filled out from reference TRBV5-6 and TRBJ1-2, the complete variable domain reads DAGVTQSPTHLIKTRGQQVTLRCSPKSGHDTVSWYQQALGQGPQFIFQYYEEEERQRGNFPDRFSGHQFPNYSSELNVNALLLGDSALYLCASSFGEDYGYTFGSGTRLTVV.

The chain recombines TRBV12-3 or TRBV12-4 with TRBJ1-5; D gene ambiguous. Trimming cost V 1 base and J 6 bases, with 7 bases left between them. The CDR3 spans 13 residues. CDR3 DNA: TGTGCCAGCAGTTTAGGAGGGAGTCAGCCCCAGCATTTT. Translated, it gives CASSLGGSQPQHF.

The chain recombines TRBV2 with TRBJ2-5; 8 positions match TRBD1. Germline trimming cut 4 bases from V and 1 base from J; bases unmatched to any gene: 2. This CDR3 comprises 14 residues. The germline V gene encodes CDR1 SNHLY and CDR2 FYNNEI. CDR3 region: CASSADRGQETQYF. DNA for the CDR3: TGTGCCAGCAGTGCAGACAGGGGCCAAGAGACCCAGTACTTC.

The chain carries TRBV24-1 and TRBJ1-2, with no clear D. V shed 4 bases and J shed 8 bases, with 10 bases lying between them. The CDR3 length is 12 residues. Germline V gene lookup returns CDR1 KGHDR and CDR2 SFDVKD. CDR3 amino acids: CATSDQTRGYTF. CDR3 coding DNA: TGTGCCACCAGTGACCAAACAAGAGGCTACACCTTC.

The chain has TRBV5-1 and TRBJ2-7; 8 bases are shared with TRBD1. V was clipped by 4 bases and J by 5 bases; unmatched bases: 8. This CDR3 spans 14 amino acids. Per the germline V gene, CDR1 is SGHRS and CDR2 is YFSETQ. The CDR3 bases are TGCGCCAGCAGCATCTCAGGGGGCTGGGACGAGCAGTACTTC. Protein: CASSISGGWDEQYF.

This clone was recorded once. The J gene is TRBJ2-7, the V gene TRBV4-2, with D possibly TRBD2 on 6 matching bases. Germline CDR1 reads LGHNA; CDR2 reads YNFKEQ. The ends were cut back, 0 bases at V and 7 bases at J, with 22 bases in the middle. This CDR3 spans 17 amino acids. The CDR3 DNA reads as TGTGCCAGCAGCCAAGATTTAGGTTCACGGGGGTTGAGTGAGCAGTACTTC. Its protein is CASSQDLGSRGLSEQYF.

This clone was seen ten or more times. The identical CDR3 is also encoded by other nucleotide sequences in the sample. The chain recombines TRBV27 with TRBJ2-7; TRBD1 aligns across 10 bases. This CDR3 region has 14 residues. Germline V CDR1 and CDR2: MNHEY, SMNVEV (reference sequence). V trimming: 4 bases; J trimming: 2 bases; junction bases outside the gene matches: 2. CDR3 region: CASSWTGGAYEQYF. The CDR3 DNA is TGTGCCAGCAGTTGGACAGGGGGAGCCTACGAGCAGTACTTC.

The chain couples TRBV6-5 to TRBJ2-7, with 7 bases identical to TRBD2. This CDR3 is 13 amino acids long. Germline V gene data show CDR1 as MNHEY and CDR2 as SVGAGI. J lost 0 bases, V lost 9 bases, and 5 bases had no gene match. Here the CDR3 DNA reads TGTGCCAGTTCACGGGACTACTCCTACGAGCAGTACTTC. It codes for CASSRDYSYEQYF.

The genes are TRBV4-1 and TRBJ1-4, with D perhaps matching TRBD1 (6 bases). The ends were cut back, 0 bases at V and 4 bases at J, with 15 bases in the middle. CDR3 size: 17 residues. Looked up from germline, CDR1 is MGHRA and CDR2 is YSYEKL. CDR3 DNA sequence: TGCGCCAGCAGCCAAGATCTAATAACAGGGATTAATGAAAAACTGTTTTTT. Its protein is CASSQDLITGINEKLFF.

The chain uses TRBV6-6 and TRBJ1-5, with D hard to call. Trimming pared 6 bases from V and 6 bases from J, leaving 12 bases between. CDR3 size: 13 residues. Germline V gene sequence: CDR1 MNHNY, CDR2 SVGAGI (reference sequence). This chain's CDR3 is CASRPAAVQPQHF. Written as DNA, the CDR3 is TGTGCCAGCAGGCCGGCAGCGGTTCAGCCCCAGCATTTT.